This T cell receptor beta chain was sequenced during a study of blood T cell repertoires in COVID-19. The assay was immunoSEQ multiplex PCR, and TCRdb's table has in-frame clones only and misses some. The sample lists hundreds of thousands of clones; 80% to 90% were seen once. The CDR3 loop spans 12 amino acids. The germline V and J ends were trimmed by 3 bases and 1 base, with 6 bases remaining between them. Looked up from germline, CDR1 is GTSNPN and CDR2 is SVGIG (reference sequence). Those who participated ranged in age from roughly 18 to 89 years and resided in 24 US areas. Recovered status in Cohort 3 required two negative PCRs, clearance, or symptom resolution.

The sample comprised PBMCs or T cells enriched from blood (not recorded which). The chain employs TRBV30 and TRBJ1-2, with no clear D. The receptor was derived from a man aged 25 to 45 who had recovered from COVID-19. CDR3 residues: CAWSQFNYGYTF. In nucleotides, the CDR3 is TGTGCCTGGAGCCAATTTAACTATGGCTACACCTTC. Full variable domain (outside the CDR3, taken from reference TRBV30 and TRBJ1-2): SQTIHQWPATLVQPVGSPLSLECTVEGTSNPNLYWYRQAAGRGLQLLFYSVGIGQISSEVPQNLSASRPQDRQFILSSKKLLLSDSGFYLCAWSQFNYGYTFGSGTRLTVV.